This T cell receptor (beta chain) originates from a study of control samples from healthy donors and cancer patients. Only in-frame clones appear in the TCRdb table, and some are missing; sequencing was by immunoSEQ multiplex PCR. This table holds about 84,000 clones, roughly 88% found once. Sequencing was carried out using PBMCs. The clonotype originates from a man in his 60s with head and neck cancer.

CDR3 loop: CSGNLAGETQYF. The CDR3 DNA is TGCAGCGGGAATCTAGCGGGAGAGACCCAGTACTTC. The rearrangement joins TRBV29-1 to TRBJ2-5; 8 nucleotides align to TRBD2. The CDR3 runs to 12 residues. Germline-derived CDR1 and CDR2 are SQVTM and ANQGSEA. V was clipped by 7 bases and J by 4 bases; unmatched bases: 5.